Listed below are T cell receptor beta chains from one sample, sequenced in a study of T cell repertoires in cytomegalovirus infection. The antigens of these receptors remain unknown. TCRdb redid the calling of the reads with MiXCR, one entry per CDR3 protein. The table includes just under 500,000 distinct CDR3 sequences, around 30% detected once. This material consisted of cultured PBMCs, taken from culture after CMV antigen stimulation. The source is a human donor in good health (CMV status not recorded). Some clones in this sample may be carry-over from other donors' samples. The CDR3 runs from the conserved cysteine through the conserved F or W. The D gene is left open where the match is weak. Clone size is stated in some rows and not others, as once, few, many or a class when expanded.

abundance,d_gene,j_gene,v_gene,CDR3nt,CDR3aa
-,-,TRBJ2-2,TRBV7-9,TGTGCCAGCAGCCCCCAGGACTACCCTAACACCGGGGAGCTGTTTTTT,CASSPQDYPNTGELFF
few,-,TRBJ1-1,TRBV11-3,TGTGCCAGCAGCTTATGGGGACAAATCGGGATGAACACTGAAGCTTTCTTT,CASSLWGQIGMNTEAFF
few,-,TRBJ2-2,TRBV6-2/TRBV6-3,TGTGCCAGCAGTTTCTCCCGACAGGCGAACACCGGGGAGCTGTTTTTT,CASSFSRQANTGELFF
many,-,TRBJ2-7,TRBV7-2,TGTGCCAGCAGCTTAGAGTTGGGAAGTACCTACGAGCAGTACTTC,CASSLELGSTYEQYF
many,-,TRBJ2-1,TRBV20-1,TGCAGTGCTAGAGTGGGGGTGAGAGGCAATGAGCAGTTCTTC,CSARVGVRGNEQFF
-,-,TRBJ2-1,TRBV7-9,TGTGCCAGCAGCTCTCGGACGGCCATGGAGTCGGAGCAGTTCTTC,CASSSRTAMESEQFF
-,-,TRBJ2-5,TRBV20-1,TGCAGTGCTAGATCCACCGGGACTCCACAAGAGACCCAGTACTTC,CSARSTGTPQETQYF
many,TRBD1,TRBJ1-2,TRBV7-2,TGTGCCAGCAGCCCCGGACAGGGTGAACGTCTACTTTATGGCTACACCTTC,CASSPGQGERLLYGYTF
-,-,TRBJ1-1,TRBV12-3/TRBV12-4,TGTGCCAGCAGTTTGATGGGGAAGAACACTGAAGCTTTCTTT,CASSLMGKNTEAFF
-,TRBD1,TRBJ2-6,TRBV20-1,TGCAGTGCTAGACCAATATCCGGGACAGGGGCGCCCTCTGGGGCCAACGTCCTGACTTTC,CSARPISGTGAPSGANVLTF
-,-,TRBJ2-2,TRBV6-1,TGTGCCAGCAGTTATATCTCCGGGGAGCTGTTTTTT,CASSYISGELFF
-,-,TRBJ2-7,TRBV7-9,TGTGCCAGCAGCTTGGGACATGCCGACGAGCAGTACTTC,CASSLGHADEQYF
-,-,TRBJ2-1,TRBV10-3,TGTGCCATCAGTGAGCAGGGGGGGGCCTCCTACAATGAGCAGTTCTTC,CAISEQGGASYNEQFF
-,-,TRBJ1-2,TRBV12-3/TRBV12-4,TGTGCCAGCAGTTTACGGAGCTATGGCTACACCTTC,CASSLRSYGYTF
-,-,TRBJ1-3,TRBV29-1,TGCAGCGTTGTTGGGAGCTTTGGGGTTGGAAACACCATATATTTT,CSVVGSFGVGNTIYF
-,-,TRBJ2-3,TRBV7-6,TGTGCCAGCAGGCCGGGGTTAGATACGCAGTATTTT,CASRPGLDTQYF
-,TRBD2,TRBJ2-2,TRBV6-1,TGTGCCAGCAGTTCACAGCTGGGAGGGACCGGGGAGCTGTTTTTT,CASSSQLGGTGELFF
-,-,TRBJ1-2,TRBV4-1,TGCGCCAGCAGCCAAGTGGCGATCCCAACCTATGGCTACACCTTC,CASSQVAIPTYGYTF
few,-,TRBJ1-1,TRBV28,TGTGCCAGCAGGCTAATGGGGGGGACAATGAACACTGAAGCTTTCTTT,CASRLMGGTMNTEAFF
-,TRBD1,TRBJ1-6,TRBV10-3,TGTGCCATCTCCGGGGACAGGGATTCACCCCTCCACTTT,CAISGDRDSPLHF
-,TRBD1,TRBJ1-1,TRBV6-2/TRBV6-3,TGTGCCAGCAGTTACAGTTCGACAGGGGAGTTTGAAGCTTTCTTT,CASSYSSTGEFEAFF
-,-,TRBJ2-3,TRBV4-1,TGCGCCAGCAGCCACCCCATCCTTCGGGAGACAGATACGCAGTATTTT,CASSHPILRETDTQYF
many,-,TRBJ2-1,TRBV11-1,TGTGCCAGCGGCGCGGGCCCCTCCTACAATGAGCAGTTCTTC,CASGAGPSYNEQFF
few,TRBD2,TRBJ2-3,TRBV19,TGTGCCAGTAGTATAGGACTAGCGGGCGGCACAGATACGCAGTATTTT,CASSIGLAGGTDTQYF
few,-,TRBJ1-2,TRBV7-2,TGTGCCAGCAGCCCCGGGACGGACCTACCGACGACCTTC,CASSPGTDLPTTF
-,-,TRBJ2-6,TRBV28,TGTGCCAGCAGGCCGGGAACGCCGTACTCTGGGGCCAACGTCCTGACTTTC,CASRPGTPYSGANVLTF
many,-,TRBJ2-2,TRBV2,TGTGCCAGCAGTGAAGAAGTGATCCCGTCCGGGGAGCTGTTTTTT,CASSEEVIPSGELFF
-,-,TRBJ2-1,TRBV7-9,TGTGCCAACAGCCCAAATTTAGCGAACAATGAGCAGTTCTTC,CANSPNLANNEQFF
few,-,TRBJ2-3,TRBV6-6,TGTGCCAGCAGTTACGGGTTGGGTTGGACAGATACGCAGTATTTT,CASSYGLGWTDTQYF
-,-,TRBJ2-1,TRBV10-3,TGTGCCATCACATCGGGCAATGAGCAGTTCTTC,CAITSGNEQFF
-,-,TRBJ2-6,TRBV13,TGTGCCAGCAGCTGGACAACCTCTGGGGCCAACGTCCTGACTTTC,CASSWTTSGANVLTF
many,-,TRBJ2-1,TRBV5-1,TGCGCCAGCAGCTTGGCCTTAGGGAATGAGCAGTTCTTC,CASSLALGNEQFF
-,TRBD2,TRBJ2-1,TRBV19,TGTGCCAGTAGTATGGGACTAGCCAATGAGCAGTTCTTC,CASSMGLANEQFF
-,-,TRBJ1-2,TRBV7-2,TGTGCCAGCAGCTTAGGAGGGATCCCCTCTATTAGTAGCTACACCTTC,CASSLGGIPSISSYTF
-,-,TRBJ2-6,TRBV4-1,TGCGCCAGCAGCCAAGACGTCCGGGCGGAGACCGCTCGCGGAGTTGGGGCCAACGTCCTGACTTTC,CASSQDVRAETARGVGANVLTF
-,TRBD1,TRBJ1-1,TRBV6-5,TGTGCCAGCAGTTACTGGACAGGGAATGAAGCTTTCTTT,CASSYWTGNEAFF
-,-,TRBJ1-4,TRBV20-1,TGCAGTGCCGAGGAGCAGACAGGCGAAAAACTGTCTTTT,CSAEEQTGEKLSF
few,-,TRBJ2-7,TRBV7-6,TGTGCCAGCAGCTTAGGGGACGCCTACGAGCAGTACTTC,CASSLGDAYEQYF
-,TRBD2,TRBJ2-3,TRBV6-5,TGTGCCAGCAGTTACTACTGGGCTAGCGGGAGCACAGATACGCAGTATTTT,CASSYYWASGSTDTQYF
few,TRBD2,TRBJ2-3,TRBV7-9,TGTGCCAGCAGCTTTCGGTCTAGCGGGAGGGCAGATACGCAGTATTTT,CASSFRSSGRADTQYF
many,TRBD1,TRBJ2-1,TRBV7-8,TGTGCCAGCAGCTTGGACAGGGGTGGGGATGAGCAGTTCTTC,CASSLDRGGDEQFF
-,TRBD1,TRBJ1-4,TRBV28,TGTGCCAGCAGTTTAGGAGGGACAGGGCTCGAAAAACTGTTTTTT,CASSLGGTGLEKLFF
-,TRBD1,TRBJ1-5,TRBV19,TGTGCCAGTAGTAACGGACAGGGGCTTCAGCCCCAGCATTTT,CASSNGQGLQPQHF
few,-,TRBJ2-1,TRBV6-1,TGTGCCAGCAGTCAGGGTAGGTCCTACAATGAGCAGTTCTTC,CASSQGRSYNEQFF
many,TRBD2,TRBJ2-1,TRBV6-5,TGTGCCAGCAGTTACCAGCTAGCGGGAGTGGGAAATGAGCAGTTCTTC,CASSYQLAGVGNEQFF
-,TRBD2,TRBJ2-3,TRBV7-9,TGTGCCAGCAGCTTAGGACTAGCGGGGGCCCTCACAGATACGCAGTATTTT,CASSLGLAGALTDTQYF
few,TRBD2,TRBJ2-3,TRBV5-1,TGCGCCAGCAGCTTGGCAGCGGGAGCGGTCGATACGCAGTATTTT,CASSLAAGAVDTQYF
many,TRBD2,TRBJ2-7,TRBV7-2,TGTGCCAGCAGCTTAGTCCTAGCGGGAGGGCCTTACGAGCAGTACTTC,CASSLVLAGGPYEQYF
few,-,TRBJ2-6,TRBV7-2,TGTGCCAGCAGCTTAGGAAGACAAATAATCTCTGGGGCCAACGTCCTGACTTTC,CASSLGRQIISGANVLTF